The rows below give T cell receptor beta chains drawn from one sample of a study of blood T cells in healthy people across ages. From the 5' RACE reads, TCRdb called clonotypes with MiXCR, one entry per CDR3 protein. The sample shows about a million distinct CDR3 sequences, around 49% of them seen only once. The sequencing sample was made of blood. The receptors stem from a man aged 30 to 39 in good health. The CDR3 runs from the conserved cysteine through the conserved F or W. The D gene is left open where the match is weak. The listing skips clone size in some rows; elsewhere it reads once, few, many or a size class.

CASSQGQLEAFF | TGTGCCAGCAGTCAGGGACAGCTTGAAGCTTTCTTT | TRBD1 | - | TRBJ1-1 | TRBV12-3/TRBV12-4 | 12
CASTQTSGGPSSYNEQFF | TGTGCCAGCACCCAGACTAGCGGGGGCCCGAGCTCCTACAATGAGCAGTTCTTC | TRBD2 | - | TRBJ2-1 | TRBV6-1 | 18
CASGAGGAATDTQYF | TGTGCCAGCGGGGCCGGGGGGGCGGCTACAGATACGCAGTATTTT | TRBD2 | - | TRBJ2-3 | TRBV12-3/TRBV12-4 | 15
CASRPGRTEGYEQYF | TGTGCCAGCAGACCCGGACGAACAGAGGGGTACGAGCAGTACTTC | - | few | TRBJ2-7 | TRBV25-1 | 15
CSGSTSGVYNEQFF | TGCAGCGGATCGACTAGCGGGGTTTACAATGAGCAGTTCTTC | TRBD2 | once | TRBJ2-1 | TRBV29-1 | 14
CASSYVGDSGANVLTF | TGTGCCAGCAGTTACGTGGGGGACTCTGGGGCCAACGTCCTGACTTTC | - | few | TRBJ2-6 | TRBV6-5 | 16
CSARGRETQYF | TGCAGTGCTAGAGGGCGGGAGACCCAGTACTTC | - | few | TRBJ2-5 | TRBV20-1 | 11
CAWSVYGFVVYGYTF | TGTGCCTGGAGTGTATATGGGTTCGTTGTCTATGGCTACACCTTC | - | - | TRBJ1-2 | TRBV30 | 15
CASSPNLPLRQGGTEAFF | TGTGCCAGCTCACCAAACCTTCCTTTACGACAGGGAGGCACTGAAGCTTTCTTT | TRBD1 | - | TRBJ1-1 | TRBV18 | 18
CASSDPSGGENTGELFF | TGTGCCAGCAGTGACCCCAGCGGGGGGGAGAACACCGGGGAGCTGTTTTTT | TRBD2 | - | TRBJ2-2 | TRBV6-4 | 17
CASSDTTTNYGYTF | TGTGCCAGCAGTGACACGACCACTAACTATGGCTACACCTTC | - | - | TRBJ1-2 | TRBV28 | 14
CAPAGQKTYEQYF | TGTGCCCCGGCGGGACAGAAAACCTACGAGCAGTACTTC | - | - | TRBJ2-7 | TRBV3-1 | 13
CASTRGGMHTDTQYF | TGCGCCAGCACAAGAGGAGGGATGCACACAGATACGCAGTATTTT | - | - | TRBJ2-3 | TRBV5-1 | 15
CASSYSGRSQETQYF | TGTGCCAGCAGTTACTCAGGGCGGAGCCAAGAGACCCAGTACTTC | - | - | TRBJ2-5 | TRBV6-5 | 15
CASSQVTQTYEQYF | TGCGCCAGCAGCCAAGTCACCCAGACCTACGAGCAGTACTTC | - | few | TRBJ2-7 | TRBV4-1 | 14
CASTPVRHNEKLFF | TGTGCCAGCACCCCGGTTCGGCATAATGAAAAACTGTTTTTT | - | - | TRBJ1-4 | TRBV28 | 14
CASSHTASMNTEAFF | TGTGCCAGCAGCCATACAGCTTCCATGAACACTGAAGCTTTCTTT | - | - | TRBJ1-1 | TRBV7-2 | 15
CASSLGVRQDQPQHF | TGTGCCAGCAGCTTAGGGGTTCGGCAGGATCAGCCCCAGCATTTT | - | - | TRBJ1-5 | TRBV7-2 | 15
CASSLRIDYGYTF | TGTGCCAGCAGCCTTCGTATCGACTATGGCTACACCTTC | - | few | TRBJ1-2 | TRBV6-6 | 13
CASSFKAGDQPQHF | TGTGCCAGCAGCTTCAAAGCAGGGGATCAGCCCCAGCATTTT | - | - | TRBJ1-5 | TRBV7-2 | 14
CASSLVGQDNEKLFF | TGTGCCAGCAGTTTAGTAGGGCAGGATAATGAAAAACTGTTTTTT | - | - | TRBJ1-4 | TRBV12-3/TRBV12-4 | 15
CASSPDPNSPLHF | TGCGCCAGCAGCCCAGACCCAAATTCACCCCTCCACTTT | - | few | TRBJ1-6 | TRBV4-1 | 13
CSVDGASGTDTQYF | TGCAGCGTTGATGGGGCTAGCGGGACAGATACGCAGTATTTT | TRBD2 | few | TRBJ2-3 | TRBV29-1 | 14
CASSGGISQETQYF | TGCGCCAGCAGTGGTGGAATTTCCCAAGAAACGCAGTATTTT | - | - | TRBJ2-3 | TRBV5-1 | 14
CASSLHGTDEAFF | TGTGCCAGCAGTTTACATGGGACGGATGAAGCTTTCTTT | - | - | TRBJ1-1 | TRBV12-3/TRBV12-4 | 13
CASSLARRTQYF | TGTGCCAGCAGTTTAGCCAGAAGGACCCAGTACTTC | - | few | TRBJ2-5 | TRBV28 | 12
CSAGGGTGTNTIYF | TGCAGTGCTGGGGGAGGGACAGGGACGAACACCATATATTTT | TRBD1 | - | TRBJ1-3 | TRBV20-1 | 14
CASIGTSGNEQFF | TGTGCCAGTATAGGGACTAGCGGCAATGAGCAGTTCTTC | TRBD2 | - | TRBJ2-1 | TRBV2 | 13
CASSHSGTEAFF | TGTGCCAGCAGCCATTCGGGAACTGAAGCTTTCTTT | - | - | TRBJ1-1 | TRBV7-6 | 12
CATSDFRDRGSYNEQFF | TGTGCCACCAGTGATTTTAGGGACAGGGGATCCTACAATGAGCAGTTCTTC | TRBD1 | - | TRBJ2-1 | TRBV24-1 | 17
CASNPQGIGANVLTF | TGTGCCAGCAATCCACAGGGGATTGGGGCCAACGTCCTGACTTTC | TRBD1 | - | TRBJ2-6 | TRBV2 | 15
CASSRRQGANEQFF | TGTGCCAGCAGCCGGCGACAGGGGGCGAATGAGCAGTTCTTC | TRBD1 | - | TRBJ2-1 | TRBV11-2 | 14
CASSPDLVHEQYF | TGTGCCAGCAGCCCGGACTTAGTCCACGAGCAGTACTTC | - | - | TRBJ2-7 | TRBV14 | 13
CASSQLQRGRTEAFF | TGTGCCAGCAGCCAACTCCAACGGGGAAGAACTGAAGCTTTCTTT | - | few | TRBJ1-1 | TRBV3-1 | 15